A single sample gave rise to the 8 T cell receptor beta chains below, sequenced in a study of blood T cell repertoires in COVID-19. The method was immunoSEQ multiplex PCR; TCRdb's version includes in-frame clones alone and lacks a portion of them. The data contain approximately 220,000 clones, around 90% of them singletons. The sample taken for sequencing was PBMCs or T cells enriched from blood (not recorded which). These receptor sequences come from a woman in her 30s with acute COVID-19.

This chain connects TRBV19 to TRBJ1-6; D gene unclear. This CDR3 region has 13 residues. In germline, CDR1 is LNHDA, CDR2 SQIVND (reference sequence). CDR3 sequence reads: CGTTSSYNSPLHF. The CDR3 DNA reads TGTGGAACTACCAGCTCCTATAATTCACCCCTCCACTTT.

J is TRBJ2-1 and V is TRBV5-1; TRBD1 matches 9 bases. Trimming cost V 4 bases and J 6 bases; bases outside gene matches: 5. The CDR3 sequence is 14 residues long. Per the germline V gene, CDR1 is SGHRS and CDR2 is YFSETQ. In DNA, the CDR3 is TGCGCCAGCAGCCCTTTGACAGGGGGCAATGAGCAGTTCTTC. This codes for CASSPLTGGNEQFF.

This clone has a single count. The chain uses TRBV7-2 and TRBJ2-4, with 7 bases aligning to TRBD2. Germline values: CDR1 SGHTA, CDR2 FQGNSA. After removal of 5 bases from V and 0 bases from J, the junction contained 7 bases not matched to a gene. The CDR3 has 16 amino acids. CDR3: CASSPRGGIAKNIQYF. CDR3 in DNA: TGTGCCAGCAGCCCCCGGGGAGGGATAGCCAAAAACATTCAGTACTTC. Supplemented by reference TRBV7-2 and TRBJ2-4, the full variable domain reads GAGVSQSPSNKVTEKGKDVELRCDPISGHTALYWYRQSLGQGLEFLIYFQGNSAPDKSGLPSDRFSAERTGGSVSTLTIQRTQQEDSAVYLCASSPRGGIAKNIQYFGAGTRLSVL.

The chain is built from TRBV5-1 and TRBJ2-5, with TRBD1 as a possible D gene (5 bases). V gave up 0 bases and J gave up 2 bases, with 8 bases separating them. The CDR3 contains 14 residues. The germline V gene encodes CDR1 SGHRS and CDR2 YFSETQ. The DNA for the CDR3 is TGCGCCAGCAGCTTGGAGCCAGGGCAAGAGACCCAGTACTTC. This encodes CASSLEPGQETQYF.

J is TRBJ1-4 and V is TRBV4-1; possibly TRBD1 for D (6 bases). The CDR3 totals 16 residues. Looked up from germline, CDR1 is MGHRA and CDR2 is YSYEKL. V lost 3 bases to trimming and J lost 8 bases, with 19 bases between them. CDR3: CASSQPPQGTEEKLFF. The CDR3 nucleotides are TGCGCCAGCAGCCAGCCTCCCCAGGGGACGGAAGAAAAACTGTTTTTT.

The rearrangement joins TRBV7-9 to TRBJ1-1; no definite D call. This CDR3 contains 15 residues. Germline assignment: CDR1 SEHNR and CDR2 FQNEAQ (reference sequence). V lost 5 bases and J lost 4, with 17 bases in between. In DNA form, the CDR3 reads TGTGCCAGCAGCCTATCAGGCCCCTCGGCCACTGAAGCTTTCTTT. Its protein product is CASSLSGPSATEAFF.

Only one count was recorded for this clone. CDR3 sequence: CASSVDGVSTDTQYF. CDR3 in DNA: TGTGCCAGCAGCGTAGACGGGGTGAGCACAGATACGCAGTATTTT. This rearrangement joins TRBV9 to TRBJ2-3, with D perhaps matching TRBD2 (5 bases). Germline V gene lookup returns CDR1 SGDLS and CDR2 YYNGEE. The CDR3 is made up of 15 amino acids. Between the trimmed V and J ends, which lost 0 bases and 0 bases, there was a span of 8 bases.

The chain carries TRBV19 and TRBJ2-1; 7 bases map to TRBD1. The J segment lost 7 bases and the V segment lost 7 bases, leaving 13 bases of the junction unmatched. Germline CDR1 and CDR2: LNHDA and SQIVND (reference sequence). The CDR3 totals 15 residues. The CDR3 loop reads CASTSGQPEVNEQFF. In DNA, the CDR3 is TGTGCCAGTACCTCGGGACAGCCTGAGGTGAATGAGCAGTTCTTC.